A single sample gave rise to the 17 T cell receptor beta chains below, sequenced in a study of cytomegalovirus exposure and HLA in healthy donors. Primers included in the PCR were 60 Vbeta and 13 Jbeta primers. Clones were sequenced by immunoSEQ multiplex PCR, and TCRdb holds only the in-frame ones, with some missing. The sample includes about 95,000 clones, just under 70% of them seen just once. The sequencing input was PBMCs. The receptors derive from a woman between 50 and 59 years old in good health and CMV-seropositive.

The gene calls are TRBV7-2 and TRBJ1-4; TRBD1 agrees at 7 bases. The germline V gene encodes CDR1 SGHTA and CDR2 FQGNSA. The CDR3 runs 14 residues. Trimming at V came to 5 bases and at J to 6 bases, leaving 6 bases not matched to a gene. CDR3 region: CASSPLGGDEKLFF. The CDR3 coding sequence is TGTGCCAGCAGCCCTTTAGGGGGCGATGAAAAACTGTTTTTT.

CDR3 region: CASSLDTGPNTEAFF. The CDR3 nucleotides are TGTGCCAGCAGCCTAGATACAGGGCCGAACACTGAAGCTTTCTTT. The V and J genes are TRBV7-9 and TRBJ1-1, with TRBD1 as a possible D gene (6 bases). Trimming cost V 5 bases and J 1 base, with 14 bases left between them. The CDR3 covers 15 residues. CDR1 and CDR2 from the germline V gene are SEHNR and FQNEAQ (reference sequence).

Turning to this clone: One junction end disagrees with the germline gene, perhaps due to a read error. The chain couples TRBV7-9 to TRBJ1-4; no firm D call. The CDR3 spans 17 residues. Germline V gene lookup returns CDR1 SEHNR and CDR2 FQNEAQ (reference sequence). Here the CDR3 reads CASSLQMGRQVNKKLFF. The CDR3 nucleotides read TGTGCCAGCAGCTTACAGATGGGGAGGCAAGTTAATAAAAAACTGTTTTTT.

The table lists this clone with a count of one. V usage is TRBV9 and J usage is TRBJ2-7; TRBD1 agrees at 11 bases. CDR1 is SGDLS, CDR2 YYNGEE, per germline. This CDR3 is built from 14 residues. J lost 5 bases, V lost 4 bases, and 5 bases had no gene match. CDR3 sequence (DNA): TGTGCCAGCAGCACCGGGACAGGGGGGGACGAGCAGTACTTC. Protein product: CASSTGTGGDEQYF.

The J gene is TRBJ2-7, the V gene TRBV11-3, with 9 bases matching TRBD1. The germline gives CDR1 SGHNT, CDR2 YENEEA. The CDR3 loop spans 13 amino acids. The junction had 4 bases not matched to a gene; V was cut back by 5 bases and J by 5 bases. CDR3 sequence: CASSQTGGDEQYF. The CDR3 bases are TGTGCCAGCAGCCAGACAGGGGGGGACGAGCAGTACTTC.

The CDR3 nucleotides are TGTGCCAGAAGCATAGAAGCGGGAGTAGGTGACAATGAGCAGTTCTTC. Residues: CARSIEAGVGDNEQFF. The rearrangement links TRBV5-3 to TRBJ2-1; 8 bases match TRBD2. TRBV5-3 is given ORF status, its function remaining uncertain. The V gene end was trimmed by 4 bases and the J gene end by 5 bases; junction bases not matched to a gene: 11. The CDR3 runs to 16 residues.

This clone is medium-sized within its sample. V usage is TRBV11-2 and J usage is TRBJ1-3; the match to TRBD1 covers 7 bases. The CDR3 is 16 amino acids. CDR1 SGHAT and CDR2 FQNNGV come from the germline V gene. Trimming removed 1 base from V and 0 bases from J; junction bases left unmatched: 3. Here the CDR3 DNA reads TGTGCCAGCAGCTTAGTCAACAGGGGCTCTGGAAACACCATATATTTT. Translating gives CASSLVNRGSGNTIYF.

V usage is TRBV6-1 and J usage is TRBJ1-3; D remains unclear. CDR1 MNHNS and CDR2 SASEGT come from the germline V gene. This CDR3 region has 13 residues. The germline V and J ends were trimmed by 6 bases and 1 base, with 7 bases remaining between them. This chain's CDR3 is CASRVVSGNTIYF. The CDR3, as DNA: TGTGCCAGCAGGGTAGTTTCTGGAAACACCATATATTTT.

The gene calls are TRBV6-1 and TRBJ2-7, with TRBD2 as a possible D gene (5 bases). This CDR3 is 16 amino acids long. Per the germline V gene, CDR1 is MNHNS and CDR2 is SASEGT. V lost 4 bases and J 7 bases, leaving 23 bases between the germline ends. The CDR3 reads CASSAQRPAAPFEQYF. CDR3 sequence (DNA): TGTGCCAGCAGTGCGCAACGGCCAGCGGCACCCTTTGAGCAGTACTTC.

This clone was seen only a few times. This chain uses TRBV9 with TRBJ2-5; 7 bases line up with TRBD2. Per the germline V gene, CDR1 is SGDLS and CDR2 is YYNGEE. V lost 4 bases to trimming and J lost 2 bases; unmatched junction nucleotides: 8. The length of the CDR3 is 15 residues. The DNA of the CDR3 is TGTGCCAGCAGCTACCGGGCTAGCGGACAAGAGACCCAGTACTTC. Translating gives CASSYRASGQETQYF.

The genes are TRBV7-2 and TRBJ1-2; no firm D call. This CDR3 spans 14 amino acids. Trimming took 3 bases from V and 7 from J, leaving 15 bases between them. The germline CDR1 and CDR2 sequences are SGHTA and FQGNSA. In DNA form, the CDR3 reads TGTGCCAGCAGCTTTGAGATAATGCTCGGTGGCTACACCTTC. Its translation is CASSFEIMLGGYTF.

The rearrangement uses TRBV5-1 and TRBJ1-3; maybe TRBD1 (6 bases). The germline V gene has CDR1 SGHRS and CDR2 YFSETQ. Trimming shortened V by 0 bases and J by 2 bases, and 9 bases separated the two germline ends. The CDR3 sequence is 15 residues long. The DNA of the CDR3 is TGCGCCAGCAGCTTGGGTGCAGGGGCTGGAAACACCATATATTTT. It translates to CASSLGAGAGNTIYF. Full variable domain (missing parts from reference TRBV5-1 and TRBJ1-3): KAGVTQTPRYLIKTRGQQVTLSCSPISGHRSVSWYQQTPGQGLQFLFEYFSETQRNKGNFPGRFSGRQFSNSRSEMNVSTLELGDSALYLCASSLGAGAGNTIYFGEGSWLTVV.

The chain recombines TRBV13 with TRBJ2-4; possible D gene TRBD2, 5 bases. V lost 10 bases and J 0 bases, leaving 19 bases between the germline ends. Germline loops: CDR1 PRHDT, CDR2 FYEKMQ (reference sequence). There are 16 residues in the CDR3. CDR3 residues: CATSEGSRVAKNIQYF. The CDR3 DNA reads TGTGCCACCTCTGAGGGCAGCCGTGTAGCCAAAAACATTCAGTACTTC.

The chain joins TRBV10-3 to TRBJ2-5, with TRBD2 matching 10 bases. V was clipped by 0 bases and J by 5 bases; unmatched bases: 6. Germline values: CDR1 ENHRY, CDR2 SYGVKD. The CDR3 spans 16 residues. The CDR3 nucleotides are TGTGCCATCAGTGAGTCAACTAGCGGGACGGGGGAGACCCAGTACTTC. Its protein is CAISESTSGTGETQYF.

V gene TRBV28 combines with J gene TRBJ2-6, with D uncertain. Germline V lookup: CDR1 MDHEN, CDR2 SYDVKM. The CDR3 sequence is 17 residues long. Trimming cost V 6 bases and J 2 bases, with 17 bases left between them. The CDR3, as DNA: TGTGCCAGCAGCAAGCCTTCCCTTACCCCTGGGGCCAACGTCCTGACTTTC. This sequence encodes CASSKPSLTPGANVLTF.

This rearrangement joins TRBV28 to TRBJ2-5; D perhaps matches TRBD2 (5 bases). V dropped 6 bases and J dropped 2 bases, with 13 bases sitting between them. The CDR3 covers 14 residues. Germline values: CDR1 MDHEN, CDR2 SYDVKM. The CDR3 DNA follows: TGTGCCAGCAGCATGGTGGACTTTCAAGAGACCCAGTACTTC. Residues: CASSMVDFQETQYF.

The chain carries TRBV19 and TRBJ2-1; possible D gene TRBD2, 6 bases. CDR3 size: 13 residues. Trimming removed 3 bases from V and 10 bases from J, with 13 bases in between. From germline, CDR1 is LNHDA and CDR2 SQIVND (reference sequence). CDR3 DNA sequence: TGTGCCAGTAGTATCCGTGCGGGAAGGGAGCAGTTCTTC. Protein sequence: CASSIRAGREQFF.